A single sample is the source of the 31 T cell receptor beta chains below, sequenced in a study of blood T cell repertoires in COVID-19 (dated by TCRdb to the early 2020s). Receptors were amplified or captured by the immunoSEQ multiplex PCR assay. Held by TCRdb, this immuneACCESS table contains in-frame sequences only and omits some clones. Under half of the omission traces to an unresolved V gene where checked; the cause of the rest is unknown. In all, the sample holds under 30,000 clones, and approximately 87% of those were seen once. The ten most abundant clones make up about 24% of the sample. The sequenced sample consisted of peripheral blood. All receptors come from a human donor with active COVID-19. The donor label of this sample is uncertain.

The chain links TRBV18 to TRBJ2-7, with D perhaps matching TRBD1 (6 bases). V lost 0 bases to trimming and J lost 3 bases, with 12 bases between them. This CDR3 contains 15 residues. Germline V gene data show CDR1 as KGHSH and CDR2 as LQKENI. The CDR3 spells CASSPPSQGGYEQYF. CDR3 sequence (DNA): TGTGCCAGCTCACCACCTTCACAGGGTGGCTACGAGCAGTACTTC.

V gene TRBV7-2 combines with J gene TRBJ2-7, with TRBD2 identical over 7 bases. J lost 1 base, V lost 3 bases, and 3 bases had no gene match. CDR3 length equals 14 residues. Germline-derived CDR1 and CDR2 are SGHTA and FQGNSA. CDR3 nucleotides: TGTGCCAGCAGCTTGGGGGGGACTTCCTACGAGCAGTACTTC. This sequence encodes CASSLGGTSYEQYF.

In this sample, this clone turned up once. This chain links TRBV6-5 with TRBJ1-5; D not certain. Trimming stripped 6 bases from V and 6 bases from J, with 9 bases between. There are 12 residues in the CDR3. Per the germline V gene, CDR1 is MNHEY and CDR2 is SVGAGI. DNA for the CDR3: TGTGCCAGCAGCCGCGTAAGTCAGCCCCAGCATTTT. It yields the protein CASSRVSQPQHF.

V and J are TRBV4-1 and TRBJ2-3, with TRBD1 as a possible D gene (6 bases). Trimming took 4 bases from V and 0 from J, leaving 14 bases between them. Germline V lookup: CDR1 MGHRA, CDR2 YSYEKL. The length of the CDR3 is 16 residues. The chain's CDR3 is CASSPTGSPSTDTQYF. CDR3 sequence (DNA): TGCGCCAGCAGCCCGACAGGAAGCCCTAGCACAGATACGCAGTATTTT.

CDR3 DNA: TGTGCCAGCATCGAAGGAGGGTCTGAGACCCAGTACTTC. It yields the protein CASIEGGSETQYF. The chain links TRBV6-5 to TRBJ2-5; possible D gene TRBD2, 6 bases. V gave up 7 bases and J gave up 5 bases, with 14 bases separating them. Looked up from germline, CDR1 is MNHEY and CDR2 is SVGAGI. The CDR3 is made up of 13 amino acids.

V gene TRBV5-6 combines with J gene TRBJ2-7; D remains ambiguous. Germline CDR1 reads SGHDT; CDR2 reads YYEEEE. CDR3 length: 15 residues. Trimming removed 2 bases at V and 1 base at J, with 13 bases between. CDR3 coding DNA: TGTGCCAGCAGCTTTGGTTCGCGAGGTTCCTACGAGCAGTACTTC. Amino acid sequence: CASSFGSRGSYEQYF.

DNA of the CDR3: TGTGCCAGCAGCCTGGGACTAGCGGATTATAGCTCCTACGAGCAGTACTTC. Its translation is CASSLGLADYSSYEQYF. The chain couples TRBV7-9 to TRBJ2-7, with TRBD2 identical over 11 bases. CDR1 SEHNR and CDR2 FQNEAQ come from the germline V gene (reference sequence). This CDR3 comprises 17 residues. V dropped 5 bases and J dropped 0; count of bases not matched to a gene: 9.

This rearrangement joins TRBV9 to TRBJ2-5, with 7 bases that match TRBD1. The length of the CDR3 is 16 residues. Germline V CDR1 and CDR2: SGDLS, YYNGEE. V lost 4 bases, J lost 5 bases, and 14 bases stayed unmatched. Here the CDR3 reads CASSRPKGAADETQYF. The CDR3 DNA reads TGTGCCAGCAGCAGGCCCAAGGGGGCCGCGGACGAGACCCAGTACTTC.

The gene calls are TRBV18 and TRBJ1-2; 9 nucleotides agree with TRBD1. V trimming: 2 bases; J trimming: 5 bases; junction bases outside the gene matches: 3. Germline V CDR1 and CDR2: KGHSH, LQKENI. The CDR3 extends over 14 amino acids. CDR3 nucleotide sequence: TGTGCCAGCTCACCAATGGGACAGGGTTATGGCTACACCTTC. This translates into CASSPMGQGYGYTF.

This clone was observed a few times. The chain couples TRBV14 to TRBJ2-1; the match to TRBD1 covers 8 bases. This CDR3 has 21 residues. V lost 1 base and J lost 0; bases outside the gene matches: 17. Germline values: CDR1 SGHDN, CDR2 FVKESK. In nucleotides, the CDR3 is TGTGCCAGCAGCCAAGGGTTGTTGGGGACAGGAGTTTCGAGCTCCTACAATGAGCAGTTCTTC. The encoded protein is CASSQGLLGTGVSSSYNEQFF.

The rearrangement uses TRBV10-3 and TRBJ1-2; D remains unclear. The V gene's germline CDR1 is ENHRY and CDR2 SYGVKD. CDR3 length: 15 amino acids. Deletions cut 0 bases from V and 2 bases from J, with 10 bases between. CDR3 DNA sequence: TGTGCCATCAGTGAGTCTACAGAACAAAACTATGGCTACACCTTC. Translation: CAISESTEQNYGYTF.

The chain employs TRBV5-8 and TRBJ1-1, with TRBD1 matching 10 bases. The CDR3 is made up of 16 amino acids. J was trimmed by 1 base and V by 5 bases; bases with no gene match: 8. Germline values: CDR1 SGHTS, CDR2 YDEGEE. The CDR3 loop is CASSYRDRGWNTEAFF. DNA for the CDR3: TGTGCCAGCAGTTACCGGGACAGGGGCTGGAACACTGAAGCTTTCTTT.

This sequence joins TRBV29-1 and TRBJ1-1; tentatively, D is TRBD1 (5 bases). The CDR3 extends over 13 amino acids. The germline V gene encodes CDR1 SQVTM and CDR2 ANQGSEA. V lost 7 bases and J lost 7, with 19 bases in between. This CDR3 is CSGYLRGFGEAFF. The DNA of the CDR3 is TGCAGCGGCTACTTACGGGGGTTTGGTGAAGCTTTCTTT.

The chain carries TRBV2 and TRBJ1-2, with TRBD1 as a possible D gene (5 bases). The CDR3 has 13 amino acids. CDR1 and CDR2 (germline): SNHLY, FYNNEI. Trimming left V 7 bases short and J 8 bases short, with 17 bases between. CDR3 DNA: TGTGCCAGCAAAGGGGCCAACTACAAAGGCTACACCTTC. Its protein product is CASKGANYKGYTF.

The CDR3 DNA reads as TGTGCCAGCAGCACGGGACTAGGGTACGAGCAGTACTTC. Translation: CASSTGLGYEQYF. V is TRBV11-2 and J is TRBJ2-7; 8 bases are shared with TRBD2. The junction had 4 bases not matched to a gene; V was cut back by 5 bases and J by 4 bases. Germline V lookup: CDR1 SGHAT, CDR2 FQNNGV. The CDR3 runs 13 residues.

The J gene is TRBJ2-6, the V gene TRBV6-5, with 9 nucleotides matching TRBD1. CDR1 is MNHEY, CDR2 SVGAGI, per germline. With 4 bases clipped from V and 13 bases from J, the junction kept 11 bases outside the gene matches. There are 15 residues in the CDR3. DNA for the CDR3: TGTGCCAGCAGTTCTGGGACAGGGTTAATTGGTGTCCTGACTTTC. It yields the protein CASSSGTGLIGVLTF.

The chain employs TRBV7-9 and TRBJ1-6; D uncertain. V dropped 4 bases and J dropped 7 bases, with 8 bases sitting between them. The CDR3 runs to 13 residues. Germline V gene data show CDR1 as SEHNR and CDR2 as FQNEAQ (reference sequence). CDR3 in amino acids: CASSSTQNSPLHF. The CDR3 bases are TGTGCCAGCAGCTCCACCCAGAATTCACCCCTCCACTTT.

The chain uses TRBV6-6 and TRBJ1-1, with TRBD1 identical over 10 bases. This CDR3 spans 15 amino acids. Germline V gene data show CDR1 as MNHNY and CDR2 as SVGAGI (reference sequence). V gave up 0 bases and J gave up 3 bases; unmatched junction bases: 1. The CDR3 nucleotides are TGTGCCAGCAGTTACTCGACAGGGGGCTACACTGAAGCTTTCTTT. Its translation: CASSYSTGGYTEAFF.

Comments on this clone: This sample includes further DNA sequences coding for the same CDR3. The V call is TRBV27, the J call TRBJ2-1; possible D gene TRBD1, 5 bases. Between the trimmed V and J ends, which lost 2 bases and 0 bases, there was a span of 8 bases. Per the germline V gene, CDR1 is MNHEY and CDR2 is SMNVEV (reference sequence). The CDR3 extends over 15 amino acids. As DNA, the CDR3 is TGTGCCAGCAGTTTAAGGGGAAGCTCCTACAATGAGCAGTTCTTC. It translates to CASSLRGSSYNEQFF.

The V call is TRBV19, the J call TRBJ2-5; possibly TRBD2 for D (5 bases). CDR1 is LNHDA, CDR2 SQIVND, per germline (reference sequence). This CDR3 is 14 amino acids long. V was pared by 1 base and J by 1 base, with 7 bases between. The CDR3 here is CASSIGRGQETQYF. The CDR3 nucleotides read TGTGCCAGTAGTATAGGCCGGGGCCAAGAGACCCAGTACTTC.

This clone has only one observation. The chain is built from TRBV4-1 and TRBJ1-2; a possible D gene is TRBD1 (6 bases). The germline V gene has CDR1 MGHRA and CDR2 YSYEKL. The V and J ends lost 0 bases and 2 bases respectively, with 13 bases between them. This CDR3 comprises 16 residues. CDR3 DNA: TGCGCCAGCAGCCAAGAGGCAGGGGCGAAAAACTATGGCTACACCTTC. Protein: CASSQEAGAKNYGYTF.

The CDR3 DNA follows: TGTGCCAGTAGTCCTACAGGGGGCTATGGCTACACCTTC. As protein: CASSPTGGYGYTF. The V call is TRBV19, the J call TRBJ1-2, with TRBD1 matching over 8 bases. The germline gives CDR1 LNHDA, CDR2 SQIVND (reference sequence). This CDR3 is built from 13 residues. V shed 5 bases and J 4 bases; nucleotides not matched to a gene: 3. The whole variable domain, remainder taken from reference TRBV19 and TRBJ1-2, is DGGITQSPKYLFRKEGQNVTLSCEQNLNHDAMYWYRQDPGQGLRLIYYSQIVNDFQKGDIAEGYSVSREKKESFPLTVTSAQKNPTAFYLCASSPTGGYGYTFGSGTRLTVV.

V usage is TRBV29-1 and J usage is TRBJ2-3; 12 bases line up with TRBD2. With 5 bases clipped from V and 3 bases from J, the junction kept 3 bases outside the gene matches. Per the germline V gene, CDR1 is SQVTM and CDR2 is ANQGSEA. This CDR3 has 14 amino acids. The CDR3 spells CSVKTSGGTDTQYF. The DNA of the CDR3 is TGCAGCGTTAAGACTAGCGGGGGAACAGATACGCAGTATTTT.

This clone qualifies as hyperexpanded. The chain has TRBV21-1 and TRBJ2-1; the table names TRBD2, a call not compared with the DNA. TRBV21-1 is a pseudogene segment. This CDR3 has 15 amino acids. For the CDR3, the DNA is TGTGCCAGCAGCAATAGCGGGAATCCCACCGGTGAGCAGTTCTTC. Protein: CASSNSGNPTGEQFF.

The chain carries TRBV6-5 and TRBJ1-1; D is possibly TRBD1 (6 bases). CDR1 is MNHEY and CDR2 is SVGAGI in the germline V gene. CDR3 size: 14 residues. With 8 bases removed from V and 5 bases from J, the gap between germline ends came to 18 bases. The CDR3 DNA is TGTGCCAGCCCCGCCGGGGGGCTGGGGACTGAAGCTTTCTTT. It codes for CASPAGGLGTEAFF.

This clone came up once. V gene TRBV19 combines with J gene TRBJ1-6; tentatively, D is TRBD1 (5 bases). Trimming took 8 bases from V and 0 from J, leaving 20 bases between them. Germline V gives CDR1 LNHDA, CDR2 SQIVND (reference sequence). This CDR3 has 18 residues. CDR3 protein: CASHPKGIFDSYNSPLHF. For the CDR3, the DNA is TGTGCCAGTCATCCTAAGGGGATCTTCGACTCCTATAATTCACCCCTCCACTTT. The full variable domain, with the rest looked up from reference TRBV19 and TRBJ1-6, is DGGITQSPKYLFRKEGQNVTLSCEQNLNHDAMYWYRQDPGQGLRLIYYSQIVNDFQKGDIAEGYSVSREKKESFPLTVTSAQKNPTAFYLCASHPKGIFDSYNSPLHFGNGTRLTVT.

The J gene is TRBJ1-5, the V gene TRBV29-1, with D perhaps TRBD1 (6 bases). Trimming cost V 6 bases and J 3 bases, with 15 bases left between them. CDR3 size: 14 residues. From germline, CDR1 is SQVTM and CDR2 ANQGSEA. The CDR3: CSVWDTQANQPQHF. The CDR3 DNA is TGCAGCGTGTGGGACACCCAAGCCAATCAGCCCCAGCATTTT.

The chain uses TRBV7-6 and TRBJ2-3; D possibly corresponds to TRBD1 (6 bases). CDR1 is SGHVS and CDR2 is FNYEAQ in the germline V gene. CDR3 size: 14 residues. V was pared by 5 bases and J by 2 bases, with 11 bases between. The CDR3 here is CASSAGTYTDTQYF. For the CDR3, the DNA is TGTGCCAGCAGCGCTGGGACATACACAGATACGCAGTATTTT.

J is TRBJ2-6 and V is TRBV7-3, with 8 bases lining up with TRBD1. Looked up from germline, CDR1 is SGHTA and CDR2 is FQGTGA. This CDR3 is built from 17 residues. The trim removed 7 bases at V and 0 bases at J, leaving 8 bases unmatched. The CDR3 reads CASTQSGTGSGANVLTF. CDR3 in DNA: TGTGCCAGCACCCAATCCGGGACAGGCTCTGGGGCCAACGTCCTGACTTTC.

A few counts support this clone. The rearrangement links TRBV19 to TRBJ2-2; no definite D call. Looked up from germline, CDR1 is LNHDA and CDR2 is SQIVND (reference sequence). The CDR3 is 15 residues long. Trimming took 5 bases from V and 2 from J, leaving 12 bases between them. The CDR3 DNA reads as TGTGCCAGTAGTCCCCCCTCGGTAAACACCGGGGAGCTGTTTTTT. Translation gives CASSPPSVNTGELFF.

The CDR3 DNA is TGTGCCAGTCGACGACAGGGGGTGTATGAGGAGCAGTACTTC. Translated, it gives CASRRQGVYEEQYF. The chain has TRBV19 and TRBJ2-7, with 9 nucleotides matching TRBD1. The CDR3 spans 14 residues. V shed 8 bases, J shed 7 bases, and the junction held 12 bases outside the gene matches. CDR1 and CDR2 from the germline V gene are LNHDA and SQIVND (reference sequence).